These 6 T cell receptor beta chains originate from one sample sequenced in a study of blood T cells in healthy people across ages. A second PCR of about 7 to 11 cycles used a sample-barcoded 5' primer and a J-beta primer mix. TCRdb analysed the 5' RACE reads with MiXCR anew, one entry per CDR3 protein. The sample lists about 1.4 million distinct CDR3 sequences, approximately 59% occurring once. Specimen: blood. The receptors derive from a man between 18 and 35 years old in good health.

The V gene is TRBV12-3 or TRBV12-4, the J gene TRBJ2-1; possibly TRBD1 for D (6 bases). V dropped 5 bases and J dropped 2 bases, with 16 bases sitting between them. The CDR3 loop spans 16 amino acids. This chain's CDR3 is CASSADGTLAYNEQFF. CDR3 sequence (DNA): TGTGCCAGCAGTGCTGACGGGACACTTGCCTACAATGAGCAGTTCTTC.

The chain has TRBV4-1 and TRBJ2-5; 7 nucleotides match TRBD2. The CDR3 consists of 17 residues. With 3 bases clipped from V and 2 bases from J, the junction kept 12 bases outside the gene matches. Germline V gene lookup returns CDR1 MGHRA and CDR2 YSYEKL. For the CDR3, the DNA is TGCGCCAGCAGCCAGACCCTGGGCGGGGGTTTGCAAGAGACCCAGTACTTC. Its protein is CASSQTLGGGLQETQYF.

The chain recombines TRBV7-6 with TRBJ2-5; TRBD2 is a possible D gene (6 bases). This CDR3 spans 17 amino acids. Germline V gives CDR1 SGHVS, CDR2 FNYEAQ. Trimming left V 4 bases short and J 2 bases short, with 20 bases between. CDR3 region: CASSSSWRGDKQETQYF. The DNA for the CDR3 is TGTGCCAGCAGCTCTTCTTGGCGGGGTGACAAACAAGAGACCCAGTACTTC.

For this clonotype: A much larger clone differs from this one at a single base, so this may be a read error. This chain links TRBV25-1 with TRBJ2-1; 9 bases line up with TRBD1. CDR3 size: 15 residues. Germline CDR1 is MGHDK and CDR2 is SYGVNS. CDR3 nucleotides: TGTGCCTGCAGTGAGGGACAGGGAGCCTACAATGAGCAGTTCTTC. It is translated as CACSEGQGAYNEQFF. Together with reference TRBV25-1 and TRBJ2-1, the CDR3 gives the full variable domain: EADIYQTPRYLVIGTGKKITLECSQTMGHDKMYWYQQDPGMELHLIHYSYGVNSTEKGDLSSESTVSRIRTEHFPLTLESARPSHTSQYLCACSEGQGAYNEQFFGPGTRLTVL.

This clonotype showed up just a few times. The J gene is TRBJ2-6, the V gene TRBV6-5, with 7 bases fitting TRBD2. Per germline, CDR1 MNHEY and CDR2 SVGAGI. The junction had 12 bases not matched to a gene; V was cut back by 4 bases and J by 0 bases. CDR3 length: 19 residues. The CDR3 coding sequence is TGTGCCAGCAGTTCGCCGGGGAAGCGGGATAACTCTGGGGCCAACGTCCTGACTTTC. Encoded protein: CASSSPGKRDNSGANVLTF.

This clonotype was seen more than once but under ten times. The rearrangement joins TRBV27 to TRBJ1-1; the D is unclear. Looked up from germline, CDR1 is MNHEY and CDR2 is SMNVEV (reference sequence). The CDR3 contains 14 residues. V shed 9 bases and J shed 1 base, with 15 bases lying between them. CDR3 amino acids: CASGPFRGNTEAFF. The CDR3 DNA follows: TGTGCCAGTGGGCCGTTTCGGGGGAACACTGAAGCTTTCTTT.